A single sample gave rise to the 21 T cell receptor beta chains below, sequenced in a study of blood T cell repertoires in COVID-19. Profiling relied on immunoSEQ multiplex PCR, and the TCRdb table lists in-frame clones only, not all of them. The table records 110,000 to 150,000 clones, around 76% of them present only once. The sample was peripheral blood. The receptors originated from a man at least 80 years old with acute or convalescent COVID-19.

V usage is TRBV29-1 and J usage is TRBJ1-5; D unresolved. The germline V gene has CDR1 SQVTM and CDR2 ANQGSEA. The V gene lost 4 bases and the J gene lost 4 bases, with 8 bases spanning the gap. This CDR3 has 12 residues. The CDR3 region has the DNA TGCAGCGTTGTTACGGGTAATCAGCCCCAGCATTTT. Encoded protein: CSVVTGNQPQHF.

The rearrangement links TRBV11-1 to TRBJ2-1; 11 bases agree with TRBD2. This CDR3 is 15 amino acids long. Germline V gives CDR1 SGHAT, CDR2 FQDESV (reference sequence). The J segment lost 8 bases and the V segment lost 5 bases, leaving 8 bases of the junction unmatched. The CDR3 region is CASSAGLAAVHEQFF. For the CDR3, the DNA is TGTGCCAGCAGCGCGGGACTAGCGGCCGTCCATGAGCAGTTCTTC.

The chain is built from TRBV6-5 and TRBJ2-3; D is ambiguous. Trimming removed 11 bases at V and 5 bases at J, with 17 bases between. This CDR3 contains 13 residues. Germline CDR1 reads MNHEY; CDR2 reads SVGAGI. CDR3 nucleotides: TGTGCCGCCGGTCAATCTGTCGAAGATACGCAGTATTTT. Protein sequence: CAAGQSVEDTQYF.

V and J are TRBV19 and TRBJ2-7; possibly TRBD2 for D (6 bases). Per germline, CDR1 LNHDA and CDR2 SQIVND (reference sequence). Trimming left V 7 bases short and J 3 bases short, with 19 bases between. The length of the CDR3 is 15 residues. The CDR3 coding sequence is TGTGCCAGTAAGCCGTCTTCGGGGGAATTCTACGAGCAGTACTTC. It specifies CASKPSSGEFYEQYF. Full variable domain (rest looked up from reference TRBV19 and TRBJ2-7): DGGITQSPKYLFRKEGQNVTLSCEQNLNHDAMYWYRQDPGQGLRLIYYSQIVNDFQKGDIAEGYSVSREKKESFPLTVTSAQKNPTAFYLCASKPSSGEFYEQYFGPGTRLTVT.

CDR3 sequence reads: CASSIRGPHQPQHF. The CDR3 region has the DNA TGTGCCAGTAGTATTCGAGGCCCCCATCAGCCCCAGCATTTT. The rearrangement links TRBV19 to TRBJ1-5; D is unresolved. The V end lost 3 bases, the J end lost 5 bases, and 11 bases lay between the germline ends. The CDR3 has 14 residues. CDR1 is LNHDA, CDR2 SQIVND, per germline (reference sequence).

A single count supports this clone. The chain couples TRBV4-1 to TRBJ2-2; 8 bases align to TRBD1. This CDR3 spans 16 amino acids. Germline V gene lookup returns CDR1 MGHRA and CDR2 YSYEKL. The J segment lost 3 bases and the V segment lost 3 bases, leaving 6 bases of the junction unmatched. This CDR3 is CASSHFGTGDTGELFF. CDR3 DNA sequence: TGCGCCAGCAGCCATTTCGGGACAGGTGACACCGGGGAGCTGTTTTTT.

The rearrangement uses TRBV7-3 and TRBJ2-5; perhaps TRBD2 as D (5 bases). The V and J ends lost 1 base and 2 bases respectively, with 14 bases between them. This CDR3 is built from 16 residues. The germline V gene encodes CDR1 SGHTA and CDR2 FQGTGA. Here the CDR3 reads CASSLMARDTQETQYF. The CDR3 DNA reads TGTGCCAGCAGCTTAATGGCACGGGATACGCAAGAGACCCAGTACTTC.

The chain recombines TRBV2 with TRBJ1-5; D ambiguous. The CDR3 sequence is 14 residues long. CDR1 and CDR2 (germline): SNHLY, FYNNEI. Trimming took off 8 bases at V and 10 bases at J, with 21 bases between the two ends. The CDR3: CASENRPSVRPQHF. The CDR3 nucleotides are TGTGCCAGCGAAAATCGCCCATCGGTTCGACCCCAGCATTTT.

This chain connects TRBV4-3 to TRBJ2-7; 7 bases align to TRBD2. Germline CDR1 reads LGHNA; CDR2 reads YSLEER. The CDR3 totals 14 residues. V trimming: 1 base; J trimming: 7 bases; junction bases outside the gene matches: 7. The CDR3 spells CASSQGEGRWEQYF. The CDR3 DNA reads TGCGCCAGCAGCCAAGGGGAGGGGAGGTGGGAGCAGTACTTC.

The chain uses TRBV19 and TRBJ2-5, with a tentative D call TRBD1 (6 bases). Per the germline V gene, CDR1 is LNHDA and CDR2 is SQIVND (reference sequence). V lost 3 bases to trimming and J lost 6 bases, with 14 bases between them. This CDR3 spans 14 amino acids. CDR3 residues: CASSIAVRGKTQYF. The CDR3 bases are TGTGCCAGTAGTATTGCGGTCAGGGGAAAGACCCAGTACTTC.

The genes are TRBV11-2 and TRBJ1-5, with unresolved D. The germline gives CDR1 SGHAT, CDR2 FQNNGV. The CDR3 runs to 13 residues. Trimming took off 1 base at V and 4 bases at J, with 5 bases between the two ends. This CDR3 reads CASSLGENQPQHF. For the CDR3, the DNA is TGTGCCAGCAGCTTAGGGGAGAATCAGCCCCAGCATTTT.

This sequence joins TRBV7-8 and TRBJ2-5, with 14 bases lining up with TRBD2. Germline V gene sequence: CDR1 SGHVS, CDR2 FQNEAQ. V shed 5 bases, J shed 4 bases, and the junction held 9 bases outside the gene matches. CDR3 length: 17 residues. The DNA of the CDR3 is TGTGCCAGCAGCCGAGGGACTAGCGGGGGCCTATCAGAGACCCAGTACTTC. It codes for CASSRGTSGGLSETQYF.

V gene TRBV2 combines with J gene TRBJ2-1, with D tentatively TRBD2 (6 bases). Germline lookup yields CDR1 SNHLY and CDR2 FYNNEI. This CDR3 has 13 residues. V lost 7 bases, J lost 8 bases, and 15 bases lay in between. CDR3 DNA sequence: TGTGCCAGCAAGGCGGGGTCTCAATATGAGCAGTTCTTC. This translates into CASKAGSQYEQFF.

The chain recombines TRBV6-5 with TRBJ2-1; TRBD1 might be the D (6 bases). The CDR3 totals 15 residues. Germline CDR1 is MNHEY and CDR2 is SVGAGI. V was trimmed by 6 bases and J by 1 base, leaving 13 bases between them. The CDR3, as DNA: TGTGCCAGCAGCCCAATAGGACAGTCCTACAATGAGCAGTTCTTC. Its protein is CASSPIGQSYNEQFF.

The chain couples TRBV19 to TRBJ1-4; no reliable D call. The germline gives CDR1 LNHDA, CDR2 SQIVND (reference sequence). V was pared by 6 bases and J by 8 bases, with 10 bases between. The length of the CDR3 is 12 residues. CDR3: CASSLAGEKLFF. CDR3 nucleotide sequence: TGTGCCAGTAGCTTAGCGGGGGAAAAACTGTTTTTT.

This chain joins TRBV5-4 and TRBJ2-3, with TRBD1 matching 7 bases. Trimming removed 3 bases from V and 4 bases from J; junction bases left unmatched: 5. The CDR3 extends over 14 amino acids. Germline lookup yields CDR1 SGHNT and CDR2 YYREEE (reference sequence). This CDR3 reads CASSWATGPDTQYF. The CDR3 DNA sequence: TGTGCCAGCAGCTGGGCGACAGGGCCAGATACGCAGTATTTT. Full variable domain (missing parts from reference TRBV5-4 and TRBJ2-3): ETGVTQSPTHLIKTRGQQVTLRCSSQSGHNTVSWYQQALGQGPQFIFQYYREEENGRGNFPPRFSGLQFPNYSSELNVNALELDDSALYLCASSWATGPDTQYFGPGTRLTVL.

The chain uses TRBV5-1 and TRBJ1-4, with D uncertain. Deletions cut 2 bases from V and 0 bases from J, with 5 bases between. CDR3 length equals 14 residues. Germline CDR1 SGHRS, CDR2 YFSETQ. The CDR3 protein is CASSFAATNEKLFF. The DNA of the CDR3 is TGCGCCAGCAGCTTTGCAGCAACTAATGAAAAACTGTTTTTT.

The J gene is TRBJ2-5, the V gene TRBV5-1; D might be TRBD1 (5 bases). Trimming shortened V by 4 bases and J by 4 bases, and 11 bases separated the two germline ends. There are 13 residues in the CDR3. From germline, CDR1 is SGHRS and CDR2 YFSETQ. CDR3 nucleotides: TGCGCCAGCAGCAGGAATGGGGCAGAGACCCAGTACTTC. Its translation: CASSRNGAETQYF.

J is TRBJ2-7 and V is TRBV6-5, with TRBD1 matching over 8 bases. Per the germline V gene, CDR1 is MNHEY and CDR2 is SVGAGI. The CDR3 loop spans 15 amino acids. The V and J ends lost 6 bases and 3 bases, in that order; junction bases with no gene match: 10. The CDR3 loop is CASRSSGQGIYEQYF. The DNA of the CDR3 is TGTGCCAGCAGAAGTTCCGGACAGGGAATCTACGAGCAGTACTTC.

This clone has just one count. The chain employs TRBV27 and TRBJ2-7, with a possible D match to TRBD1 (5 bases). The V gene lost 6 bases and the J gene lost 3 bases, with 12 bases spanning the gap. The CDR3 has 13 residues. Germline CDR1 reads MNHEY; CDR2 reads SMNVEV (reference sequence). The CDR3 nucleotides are TGTGCCAGCAGGAAGACAGTGAACTACGAGCAGTACTTC. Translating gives CASRKTVNYEQYF.

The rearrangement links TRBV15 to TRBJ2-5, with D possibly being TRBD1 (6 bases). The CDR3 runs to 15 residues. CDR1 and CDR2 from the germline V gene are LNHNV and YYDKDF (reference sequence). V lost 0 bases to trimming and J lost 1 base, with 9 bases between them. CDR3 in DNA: TGTGCCACCAGCAGAGATTGGGGGCTCCAAGAGACCCAGTACTTC. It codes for CATSRDWGLQETQYF.